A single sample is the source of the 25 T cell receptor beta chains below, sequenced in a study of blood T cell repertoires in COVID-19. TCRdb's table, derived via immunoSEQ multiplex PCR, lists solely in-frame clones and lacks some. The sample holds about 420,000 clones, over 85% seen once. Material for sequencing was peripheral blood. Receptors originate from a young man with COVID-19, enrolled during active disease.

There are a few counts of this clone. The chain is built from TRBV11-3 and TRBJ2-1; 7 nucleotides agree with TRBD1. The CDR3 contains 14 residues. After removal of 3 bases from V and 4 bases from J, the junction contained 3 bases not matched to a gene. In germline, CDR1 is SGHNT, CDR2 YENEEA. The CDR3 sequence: CASSFGTAYNEQFF. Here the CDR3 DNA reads TGTGCCAGCAGCTTCGGGACAGCTTACAATGAGCAGTTCTTC. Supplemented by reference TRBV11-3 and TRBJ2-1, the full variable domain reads EAGVVQSPRYKIIEKKQPVAFWCNPISGHNTLYWYLQNLGQGPELLIRYENEEAVDDSQLPKDRFSAERLKGVDSTLKIQPAELGDSAVYLCASSFGTAYNEQFFGPGTRLTVL.

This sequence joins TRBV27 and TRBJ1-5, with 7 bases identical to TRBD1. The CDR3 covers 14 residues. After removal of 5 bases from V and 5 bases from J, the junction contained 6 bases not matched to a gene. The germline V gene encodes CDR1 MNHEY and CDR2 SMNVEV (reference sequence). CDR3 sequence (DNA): TGTGCCAGCAGTCTAGACAGGGTTGATCAGCCCCAGCATTTT. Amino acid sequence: CASSLDRVDQPQHF.

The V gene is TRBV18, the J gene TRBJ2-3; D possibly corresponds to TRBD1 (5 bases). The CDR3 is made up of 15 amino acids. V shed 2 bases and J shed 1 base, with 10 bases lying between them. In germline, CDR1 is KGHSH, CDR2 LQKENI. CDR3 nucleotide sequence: TGTGCCAGCTCACCAGGACACCTAGGCACAGATACGCAGTATTTT. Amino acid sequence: CASSPGHLGTDTQYF. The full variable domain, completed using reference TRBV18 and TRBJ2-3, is NAGVMQNPRHLVRRRGQEARLRCSPMKGHSHVYWYRQLPEEGLKFMVYLQKENIIDESGMPKERFSAEFPKEGPSILRIQQVVRGDSAAYFCASSPGHLGTDTQYFGPGTRLTVL.

CDR3 nucleotides: TGTGCCACTAGCCGGGACACCTATCAGCCCCAGCATTTT. The encoded protein is CATSRDTYQPQHF. The J gene is TRBJ1-5, the V gene TRBV6-5; perhaps TRBD1 as D (6 bases). V lost 10 bases and J lost 5, with 15 bases in between. Germline CDR1 MNHEY, CDR2 SVGAGI. The CDR3 spans 13 residues.

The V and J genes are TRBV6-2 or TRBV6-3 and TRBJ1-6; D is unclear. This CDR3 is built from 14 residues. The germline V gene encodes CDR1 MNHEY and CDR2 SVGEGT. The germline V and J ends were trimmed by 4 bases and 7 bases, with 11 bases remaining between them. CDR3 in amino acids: CASSWAGKNSPLHF. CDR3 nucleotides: TGTGCCAGCAGTTGGGCGGGGAAAAATTCACCCCTCCACTTT.

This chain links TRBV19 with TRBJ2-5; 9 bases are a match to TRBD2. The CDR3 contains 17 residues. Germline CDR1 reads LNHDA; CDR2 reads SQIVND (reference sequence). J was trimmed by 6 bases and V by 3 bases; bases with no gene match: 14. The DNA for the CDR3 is TGTGCCAGTAGTATCGGGCTAGCGGGACCCCTTGGGAAGACCCAGTACTTC. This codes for CASSIGLAGPLGKTQYF.

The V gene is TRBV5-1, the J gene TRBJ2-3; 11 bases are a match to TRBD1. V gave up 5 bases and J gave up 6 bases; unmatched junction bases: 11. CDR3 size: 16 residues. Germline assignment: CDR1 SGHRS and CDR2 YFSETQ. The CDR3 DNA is TGCGCCAGCAGAGCTCTCGGGACAGGGGGTGATGATACGCAGTATTTT. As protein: CASRALGTGGDDTQYF.

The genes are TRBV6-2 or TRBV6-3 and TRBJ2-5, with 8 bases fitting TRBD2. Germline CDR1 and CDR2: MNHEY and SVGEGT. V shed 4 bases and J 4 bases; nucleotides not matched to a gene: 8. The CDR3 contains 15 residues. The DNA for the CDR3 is TGTGCCAGCAGTTCAAACGGACTAGCTGGAGAGACCCAGTACTTC. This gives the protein CASSSNGLAGETQYF.

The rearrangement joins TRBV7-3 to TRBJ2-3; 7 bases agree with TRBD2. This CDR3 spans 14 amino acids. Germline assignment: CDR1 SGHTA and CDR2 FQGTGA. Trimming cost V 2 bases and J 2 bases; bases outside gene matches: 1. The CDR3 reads CASSLAGATDTQYF. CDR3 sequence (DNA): TGTGCCAGCAGCTTAGCGGGAGCCACAGATACGCAGTATTTT.

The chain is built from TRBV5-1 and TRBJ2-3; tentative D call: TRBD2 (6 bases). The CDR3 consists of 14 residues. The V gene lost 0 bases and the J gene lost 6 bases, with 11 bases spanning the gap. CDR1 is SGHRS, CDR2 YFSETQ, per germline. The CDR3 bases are TGCGCCAGCAGCTTGGCCAGGGCGGGGGATACGCAGTATTTT. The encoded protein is CASSLARAGDTQYF.

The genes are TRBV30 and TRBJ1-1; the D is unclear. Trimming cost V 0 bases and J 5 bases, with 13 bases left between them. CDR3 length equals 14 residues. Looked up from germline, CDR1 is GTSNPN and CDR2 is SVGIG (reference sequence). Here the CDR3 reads CAWSVTNQWTEAFF. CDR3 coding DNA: TGTGCCTGGAGTGTAACCAATCAGTGGACTGAAGCTTTCTTT.

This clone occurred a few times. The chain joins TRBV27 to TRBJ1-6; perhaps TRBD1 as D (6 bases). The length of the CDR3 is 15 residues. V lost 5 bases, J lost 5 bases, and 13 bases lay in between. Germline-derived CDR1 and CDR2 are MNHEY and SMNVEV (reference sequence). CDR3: CASSPDRSNNSPLHF. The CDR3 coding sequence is TGTGCCAGCAGTCCCGACAGGAGTAATAATTCACCCCTCCACTTT.

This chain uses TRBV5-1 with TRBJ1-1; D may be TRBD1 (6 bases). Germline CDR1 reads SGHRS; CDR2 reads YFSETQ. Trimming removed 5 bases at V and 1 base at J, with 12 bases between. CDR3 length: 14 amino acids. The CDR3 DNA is TGCGCCAGCAGTCCACAGGGCGCGAACACTGAAGCTTTCTTT. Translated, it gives CASSPQGANTEAFF.

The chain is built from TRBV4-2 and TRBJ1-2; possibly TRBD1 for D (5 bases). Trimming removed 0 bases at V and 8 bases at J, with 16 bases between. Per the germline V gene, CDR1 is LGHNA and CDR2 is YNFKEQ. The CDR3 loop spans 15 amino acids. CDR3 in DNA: TGTGCCAGCAGCCAAGATCGGGGAGGGGTTAGGGGCTACACCTTC. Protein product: CASSQDRGGVRGYTF.

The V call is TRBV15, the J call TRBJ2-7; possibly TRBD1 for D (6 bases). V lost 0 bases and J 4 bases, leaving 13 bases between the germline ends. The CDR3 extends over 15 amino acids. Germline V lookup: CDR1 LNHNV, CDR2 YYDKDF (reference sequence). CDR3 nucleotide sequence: TGTGCCACCAGCAGAGAGGGGCTAGGGGGTTACGAGCAGTACTTC. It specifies CATSREGLGGYEQYF.

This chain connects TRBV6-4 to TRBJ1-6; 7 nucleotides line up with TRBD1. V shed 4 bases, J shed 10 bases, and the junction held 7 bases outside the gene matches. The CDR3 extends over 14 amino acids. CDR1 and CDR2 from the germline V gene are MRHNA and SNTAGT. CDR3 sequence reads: CASSASGQISPLHF. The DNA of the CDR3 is TGTGCCAGCAGTGCATCGGGACAGATATCACCCCTCCACTTT.

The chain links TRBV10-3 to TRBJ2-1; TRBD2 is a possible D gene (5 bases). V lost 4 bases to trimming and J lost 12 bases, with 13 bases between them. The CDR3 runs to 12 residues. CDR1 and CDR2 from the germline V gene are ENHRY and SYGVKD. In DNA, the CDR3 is TGTGCCATCAGTGCCGAGGGCGAGCTGCAGTTCTTC. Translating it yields CAISAEGELQFF.

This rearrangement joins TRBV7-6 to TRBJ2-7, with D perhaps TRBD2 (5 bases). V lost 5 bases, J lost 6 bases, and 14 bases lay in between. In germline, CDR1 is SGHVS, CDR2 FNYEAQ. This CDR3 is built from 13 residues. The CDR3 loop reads CASSAGIKSEQYF. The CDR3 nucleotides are TGTGCCAGCAGCGCCGGGATAAAGAGCGAGCAGTACTTC. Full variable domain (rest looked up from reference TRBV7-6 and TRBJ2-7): GAGVSQSPRYKVTKRGQDVALRCDPISGHVSLYWYRQALGQGPEFLTYFNYEAQQDKSGLPNDRFSAERPEGSISTLTIQRTEQRDSAMYRCASSAGIKSEQYFGPGTRLTVT.

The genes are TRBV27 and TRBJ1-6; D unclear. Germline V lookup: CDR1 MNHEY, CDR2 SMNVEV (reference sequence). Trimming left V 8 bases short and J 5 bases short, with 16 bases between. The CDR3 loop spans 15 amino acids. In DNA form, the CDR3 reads TGTGCCAGCCACTCTTGGGGAGACAATAATTCACCCCTCCACTTT. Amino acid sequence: CASHSWGDNNSPLHF.

CDR3 coding DNA: TGTGCCAGCAGCCACACCCCAGACTCGGGAGGGCGTATCAGGCAGCCCCAGCATTTT. This encodes CASSHTPDSGGRIRQPQHF. The chain employs TRBV14 and TRBJ1-5; D is undetermined. The CDR3 is made up of 19 amino acids. V lost 3 bases and J lost 7, with 28 bases in between. Germline lookup yields CDR1 SGHDN and CDR2 FVKESK.

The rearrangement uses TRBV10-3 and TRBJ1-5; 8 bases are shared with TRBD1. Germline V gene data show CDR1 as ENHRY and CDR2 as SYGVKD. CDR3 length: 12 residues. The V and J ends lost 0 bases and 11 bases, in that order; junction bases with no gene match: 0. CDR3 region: CAISESDRAQHF. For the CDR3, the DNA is TGTGCCATCAGTGAGTCGGACAGGGCCCAGCATTTT.

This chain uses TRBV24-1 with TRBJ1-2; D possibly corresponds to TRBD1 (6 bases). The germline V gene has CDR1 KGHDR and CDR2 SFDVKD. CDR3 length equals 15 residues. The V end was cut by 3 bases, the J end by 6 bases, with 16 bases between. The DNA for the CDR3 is TGTGCCACCAGTGATACAATCGGGGGGGCGAATGGCTACACCTTC. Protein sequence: CATSDTIGGANGYTF.

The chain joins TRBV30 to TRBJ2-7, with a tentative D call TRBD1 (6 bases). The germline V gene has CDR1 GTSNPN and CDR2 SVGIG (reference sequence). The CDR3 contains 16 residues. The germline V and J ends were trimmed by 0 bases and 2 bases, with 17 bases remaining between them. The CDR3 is CAWSVQKGGWPYEQYF. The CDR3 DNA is TGTGCCTGGAGTGTACAAAAAGGGGGATGGCCCTACGAGCAGTACTTC.

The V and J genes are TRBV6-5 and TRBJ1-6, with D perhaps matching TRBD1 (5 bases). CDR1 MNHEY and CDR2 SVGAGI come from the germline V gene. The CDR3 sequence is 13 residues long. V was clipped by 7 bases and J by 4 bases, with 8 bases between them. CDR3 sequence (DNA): TGTGCCAGCATGGGGCAGTATAATTCACCCCTCCACTTT. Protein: CASMGQYNSPLHF.

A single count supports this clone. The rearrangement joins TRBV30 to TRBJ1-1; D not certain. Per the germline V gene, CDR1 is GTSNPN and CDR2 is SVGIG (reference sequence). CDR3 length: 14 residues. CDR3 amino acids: CSGEHDSGSTEAFF. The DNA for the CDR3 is TGTTCCGGGGAGCACGATTCAGGAAGCACTGAAGCTTTCTTT. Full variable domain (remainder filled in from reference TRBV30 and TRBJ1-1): SQTIHQWPATLVQPVGSPLSLECTVEGTSNPNLYWYRQAAGRGLQLLFYSVGIGQISSEVPQNLSASRPQDRQFILSSKKLLLSDSGFYLCSGEHDSGSTEAFFGQGTRLTVV.